A single sample gave rise to the 22 T cell receptor beta chains below, sequenced in a study of graft-versus-host responses after intestinal transplantation. The data were produced by immunoSEQ multiplex PCR, yet TCRdb's version contains in-frame clones alone and is incomplete. The table has around 20,000 clones, roughly 89% seen once. Sequencing used PBMCs, obtained more than 64 days after intestinal transplantation. These receptors originate from a human patient who received an intestinal transplant, so some T cells may come from the graft donor.

The V and J genes are TRBV7-9 and TRBJ2-7, with 7 bases matching TRBD1. The CDR3 contains 16 residues. The ends lost 4 bases at V and 0 bases at J; junction bases unmatched: 9. CDR1 and CDR2 (germline): SEHNR, FQNEAQ (reference sequence). CDR3 nucleotides: TGTGCCAGCAGCTCGGAAGACAGGGTGAGCTCCTACGAGCAGTACTTC. Protein product: CASSSEDRVSSYEQYF. The full variable domain, completed using reference TRBV7-9 and TRBJ2-7, is DTGVSQNPRHKITKRGQNVTFRCDPISEHNRLYWYRQTLGQGPEFLTYFQNEAQLEKSRLLSDRFSAERPKGSFSTLEIQRTEQGDSAMYLCASSSEDRVSSYEQYFGPGTRLTVT.

In DNA form, the CDR3 reads TGCGCCAGCACCAGAAGTAGAGGATCTCAGGCCTCCTATGGCTACACCTTC. This gives the protein CASTRSRGSQASYGYTF. The chain is built from TRBV10-1 and TRBJ1-2, with unresolved D. Germline CDR1 WNHNN, CDR2 SYGVQD (reference sequence). The CDR3 contains 17 residues. Trimming cost V 7 bases and J 4 bases, with 25 bases left between them.

The DNA for the CDR3 is TGTGCCAGCAGCTTAGCCCAGAGAATTGGGGATGGCTACACCTTC. As protein: CASSLAQRIGDGYTF. The chain has TRBV7-9 and TRBJ1-2, with D unclear. V lost 0 bases and J lost 6, with 14 bases in between. Germline V gene data show CDR1 as SEHNR and CDR2 as FQNEAQ (reference sequence). The CDR3 has 15 amino acids.

This chain connects TRBV7-9 to TRBJ1-2; 7 bases fit TRBD1. The germline V gene encodes CDR1 SEHNR and CDR2 FQNEAQ (reference sequence). The CDR3 is 14 residues long. V dropped 4 bases and J dropped 1; count of bases not matched to a gene: 3. CDR3 sequence (DNA): TGTGCCAGCAGCTCGGGACAGCTTAACTATGGCTACACCTTC. Translating it yields CASSSGQLNYGYTF.

The chain is built from TRBV29-1 and TRBJ1-2; 10 nucleotides line up with TRBD1. Germline trimming cut 4 bases from V and 5 bases from J; bases unmatched to any gene: 1. This CDR3 comprises 12 residues. From germline, CDR1 is SQVTM and CDR2 ANQGSEA. CDR3 DNA: TGCAGCGTTGGACAGGGGGCGTATGGCTACACCTTC. Translated: CSVGQGAYGYTF.

This chain links TRBV25-1 with TRBJ2-3, with D perhaps TRBD1 or TRBD2 (7 bases each). Germline V gives CDR1 MGHDK, CDR2 SYGVNS. CDR3 size: 13 residues. The germline V and J ends were trimmed by 10 bases and 0 bases, with 11 bases remaining between them. CDR3: CATQGGSTDTQYF. The CDR3 nucleotides are TGTGCCACCCAGGGGGGGAGCACAGATACGCAGTATTTT.

V usage is TRBV19 and J usage is TRBJ2-5; 8 bases line up with TRBD2. CDR1 and CDR2 (germline): LNHDA, SQIVND (reference sequence). This CDR3 spans 16 amino acids. Trimming cost V 6 bases and J 1 base; bases outside gene matches: 10. The CDR3 nucleotides read TGTGCCAGTAGGAGGAGGAGCGGGGGCCTCCAAGAGACCCAGTACTTC. Residues: CASRRRSGGLQETQYF.

J is TRBJ1-1 and V is TRBV27; 7 bases agree with TRBD1. The length of the CDR3 is 15 residues. Germline V gene lookup returns CDR1 MNHEY and CDR2 SMNVEV (reference sequence). With V trimmed by 4 bases and J by 2 bases, 7 bases remained unmatched. The CDR3 protein is CASSSGGGGNTEAFF. The CDR3 nucleotides are TGTGCCAGCAGTTCAGGGGGGGGCGGTAACACTGAAGCTTTCTTT.

This rearrangement joins TRBV12-5 to TRBJ2-7; TRBD2 matches 7 bases. The V segment lost 5 bases and the J segment 3 bases; nucleotides outside the gene matches: 1. This CDR3 is built from 12 residues. CDR1 and CDR2 (germline): LGHNT, FRNRAP. The CDR3 loop reads CASGGLDYEQYF. As DNA, the CDR3 is TGTGCTAGTGGTGGACTAGACTACGAGCAGTACTTC.

V gene TRBV11-2 combines with J gene TRBJ2-7; D gene uncertain. Trimming pared 1 base from V and 4 bases from J, leaving 8 bases between. Germline CDR1 SGHAT, CDR2 FQNNGV. CDR3 length: 13 residues. The CDR3 is CASSLVSTYEQYF. As DNA, the CDR3 is TGTGCCAGCAGCTTAGTTTCTACTTACGAGCAGTACTTC.

The V gene is TRBV10-1, the J gene TRBJ2-3, with 11 nucleotides matching TRBD2. This CDR3 is built from 22 residues. The V gene's germline CDR1 is WNHNN and CDR2 SYGVQD (reference sequence). The V gene end was trimmed by 0 bases and the J gene end by 2 bases; junction bases not matched to a gene: 19. The CDR3 coding sequence is TGCGCCAGCAGTGAGTCGGGCGCTGGAGATCCGGGACTAGCGGAGACCACAGATACGCAGTATTTT. Amino acid sequence: CASSESGAGDPGLAETTDTQYF.

The chain employs TRBV4-3 and TRBJ2-7, with TRBD1 as a possible D gene (5 bases). Trimming left V 1 base short and J 0 bases short, with 16 bases between. Germline CDR1 and CDR2: LGHNA and YSLEER. CDR3 length: 17 residues. DNA of the CDR3: TGCGCCAGCAGCCAAGGATACTTTGCAGGGAACTCCTACGAGCAGTACTTC. As protein: CASSQGYFAGNSYEQYF.

The rearrangement joins TRBV30 to TRBJ1-5; D is perhaps TRBD1 (5 bases). Germline lookup yields CDR1 GTSNPN and CDR2 SVGIG (reference sequence). V lost 2 bases and J 6 bases, leaving 14 bases between the germline ends. The CDR3 is made up of 14 amino acids. As DNA, the CDR3 is TGTGCCTGGAGTCAAGTGGGGCAGGTTCAGCCCCAGCATTTT. This codes for CAWSQVGQVQPQHF.

V usage is TRBV11-1 and J usage is TRBJ2-5, with 7 bases fitting TRBD1. V trimming: 4 bases; J trimming: 3 bases; junction bases outside the gene matches: 14. The CDR3 spans 17 residues. The V gene's germline CDR1 is SGHAT and CDR2 FQDESV (reference sequence). The CDR3 protein is CASSSAPTPGQKETQYF. The CDR3 DNA reads as TGTGCCAGCAGCTCCGCCCCAACACCGGGACAGAAAGAGACCCAGTACTTC.

For this clone: A junction boundary mismatches the germline segment, possibly from a read error. The V gene is TRBV5-1, the J gene TRBJ1-5; no definite D call. Germline assignment: CDR1 SGHRS and CDR2 YFSETQ. This CDR3 is built from 13 residues. CDR3 region: CANSLATGQPQHF. Written as DNA, the CDR3 is TGCGCCAACAGCTTGGCAACGGGTCAGCCCCAGCATTTT.

J is TRBJ1-4 and V is TRBV2; 8 nucleotides agree with TRBD1. The CDR3 length is 22 residues. The ends lost 6 bases at V and 0 bases at J; junction bases unmatched: 24. Germline CDR1 SNHLY, CDR2 FYNNEI. DNA of the CDR3: TGTGCCAGCAGCCTTCCGAAACAGGGGGTCGAACGGGGCCCCTCAACTAATGAAAAACTGTTTTTT. Its translation is CASSLPKQGVERGPSTNEKLFF. Full variable domain (outside the CDR3, taken from reference TRBV2 and TRBJ1-4): EPEVTQTPSHQVTQMGQEVILRCVPISNHLYFYWYRQILGQKVEFLVSFYNNEISEKSEIFDDQFSVERPDGSNFTLKIRSTKLEDSAMYFCASSLPKQGVERGPSTNEKLFFGSGTQLSVL.

The CDR3, as DNA: TGCGCCAGCACCAGACTAGCGGGGGATTCCTACGAGCAGTACTTC. It specifies CASTRLAGDSYEQYF. The chain is built from TRBV5-1 and TRBJ2-7; the match to TRBD2 covers 12 bases. Germline CDR1 reads SGHRS; CDR2 reads YFSETQ. This CDR3 is 15 amino acids long. The ends lost 6 bases at V and 1 base at J; junction bases unmatched: 5.

The V and J genes are TRBV5-6 and TRBJ2-7; the D call may be TRBD1 or TRBD2 (5 bases each). This CDR3 has 15 residues. Germline assignment: CDR1 SGHDT and CDR2 YYEEEE. The germline V and J ends were trimmed by 2 bases and 4 bases, with 16 bases remaining between them. CDR3 nucleotides: TGTGCCAGCAGCTTCTACAGGATTGAGGGATACGAGCAGTACTTC. Protein product: CASSFYRIEGYEQYF.

The gene calls are TRBV9 and TRBJ1-1; possible D gene TRBD1, 5 bases. Germline V gives CDR1 SGDLS, CDR2 YYNGEE. The V end lost 3 bases, the J end lost 0 bases, and 9 bases lay between the germline ends. The CDR3 is 14 amino acids. CDR3 loop: CASSGGLMNTEAFF. The DNA for the CDR3 is TGTGCCAGCAGCGGGGGCCTAATGAACACTGAAGCTTTCTTT.

This clone was observed a few times. DNA of the CDR3: TGCGCCAGCAGCCAAGATCCGGGACAGGGCACAGATACGCAGTATTTT. This gives the protein CASSQDPGQGTDTQYF. This sequence joins TRBV4-3 and TRBJ2-3, with 8 bases matching TRBD1. With 0 bases clipped from V and 1 base from J, the junction kept 3 bases outside the gene matches. The CDR3 consists of 16 residues. Germline loops: CDR1 LGHNA, CDR2 YSLEER.

This clone was picked up one time. The gene calls are TRBV30 and TRBJ2-7, with D perhaps TRBD1 (6 bases). This CDR3 has 17 residues. V was trimmed by 4 bases and J by 2 bases, leaving 24 bases between them. Germline V gives CDR1 GTSNPN, CDR2 SVGIG (reference sequence). In DNA, the CDR3 is TGTGCCTGGAATACGAAGGCAGGGGCCCGCTCCCCCTACGAGCAGTACTTC. This sequence encodes CAWNTKAGARSPYEQYF.

This clone has more than one count but fewer than ten. The chain links TRBV5-1 to TRBJ1-5; D remains unclear. V lost 2 bases and J 7 bases, leaving 13 bases between the germline ends. Germline-derived CDR1 and CDR2 are SGHRS and YFSETQ. The CDR3 is made up of 14 amino acids. Written as DNA, the CDR3 is TGCGCCAGCAGCTTTTTAGGTTTATCGCAGCCCCAGCATTTT. It yields the protein CASSFLGLSQPQHF. Variable domain in full (rest from reference TRBV5-1 and TRBJ1-5): KAGVTQTPRYLIKTRGQQVTLSCSPISGHRSVSWYQQTPGQGLQFLFEYFSETQRNKGNFPGRFSGRQFSNSRSEMNVSTLELGDSALYLCASSFLGLSQPQHFGDGTRLSIL.